What follows are 23 T cell receptor beta chains derived from one specimen sequenced in a study of blood T cell repertoires in COVID-19 (dated by TCRdb to the early 2020s). The library was obtained by the immunoSEQ multiplex PCR assay. The table was pulled from immuneACCESS by TCRdb, which kept in-frame rearrangements only. Such tables lose some clones; where checked, under half of the loss comes from unresolved V genes, and the rest has no known cause. The table for this sample lists 65,000 to 80,000 clones; about 90% of them were counted only once. Roughly 6% of the sample rests with the top ten. Sequenced material: peripheral blood. Receptor source: a man in his fifties or sixties with active COVID-19.

V and J are TRBV19 and TRBJ2-3; TRBD2 might be the D (6 bases). This CDR3 comprises 13 residues. The germline CDR1 and CDR2 sequences are LNHDA and SQIVND (reference sequence). Trimming took off 6 bases at V and 3 bases at J, with 10 bases between the two ends. CDR3 residues: CASRVGGTDTQYF. Written as DNA, the CDR3 is TGTGCCAGTAGGGTTGGGGGGACAGATACGCAGTATTTT.

V is TRBV4-2 and J is TRBJ2-3, with TRBD1 matching over 10 bases. Germline lookup yields CDR1 LGHNA and CDR2 YNFKEQ. V shed 3 bases, J shed 3 bases, and the junction held 6 bases outside the gene matches. The CDR3 runs to 16 residues. In DNA form, the CDR3 reads TGTGCCAGCAGCCACGATCGGACAGGGGGTACAGATACGCAGTATTTT. Encoded protein: CASSHDRTGGTDTQYF.

V is TRBV5-1 and J is TRBJ2-5; weak D call: TRBD1 (5 bases). Trimming pared 1 base from V and 1 base from J, leaving 11 bases between. This CDR3 is built from 15 residues. Germline V gene sequence: CDR1 SGHRS, CDR2 YFSETQ. CDR3 protein: CASSLNQGPQETQYF. CDR3 bases: TGCGCCAGCAGCTTGAACCAGGGCCCCCAAGAGACCCAGTACTTC.

The chain uses TRBV7-9 and TRBJ2-7; 8 nucleotides line up with TRBD1. J gave up 5 bases and V 5 bases, and 20 bases lay outside the gene matches. This CDR3 spans 18 amino acids. Germline lookup yields CDR1 SEHNR and CDR2 FQNEAQ (reference sequence). The CDR3 DNA follows: TGTGCCAGCAGCCGAGGGGTTAGTGATTTGGACAGGGTAGACGAGCAGTACTTC. Protein: CASSRGVSDLDRVDEQYF. Together with reference TRBV7-9 and TRBJ2-7, the CDR3 gives the full variable domain: DTGVSQNPRHKITKRGQNVTFRCDPISEHNRLYWYRQTLGQGPEFLTYFQNEAQLEKSRLLSDRFSAERPKGSFSTLEIQRTEQGDSAMYLCASSRGVSDLDRVDEQYFGPGTRLTVT.

V usage is TRBV7-2 and J usage is TRBJ2-7, with D maybe TRBD2 (6 bases). This CDR3 has 12 residues. V lost 3 bases, J lost 4 bases, and 7 bases lay in between. Germline CDR1 and CDR2: SGHTA and FQGNSA. DNA of the CDR3: TGTGCCAGCAGCTTTAGCGGATACGAGCAGTACTTC. Its protein is CASSFSGYEQYF.

V usage is TRBV4-2 and J usage is TRBJ1-5; unclear D gene. In germline, CDR1 is LGHNA, CDR2 YNFKEQ. CDR3 length: 14 amino acids. V lost 5 bases to trimming and J lost 1 base, with 9 bases between them. The CDR3 nucleotides read TGTGCCAGCAGCACCATACTGAGCAATCAGCCCCAGCATTTT. This translates into CASSTILSNQPQHF.

J is TRBJ2-2 and V is TRBV4-2, with 10 bases fitting TRBD2. Germline CDR1 and CDR2: LGHNA and YNFKEQ. This CDR3 has 19 amino acids. V lost 1 base, J lost 4 bases, and 12 bases stayed unmatched. Here the CDR3 reads CASSQVLSRTSGSTGELFF. The CDR3 nucleotides read TGTGCCAGCAGCCAAGTTCTAAGCCGGACTAGCGGCTCCACCGGGGAGCTGTTTTTT.

This rearrangement joins TRBV19 to TRBJ2-7; 10 nucleotides agree with TRBD1. V gave up 6 bases and J gave up 3 bases; unmatched junction bases: 11. CDR3 length: 16 residues. Germline loops: CDR1 LNHDA, CDR2 SQIVND (reference sequence). The CDR3 bases are TGTGCCAGTAGCCTCGGAGGGGGACAGGGGCGCTACGAGCAGTACTTC. It codes for CASSLGGGQGRYEQYF.

The chain carries TRBV27 and TRBJ1-2, with TRBD1 matching 8 bases. Germline CDR1 reads MNHEY; CDR2 reads SMNVEV (reference sequence). This CDR3 is built from 14 residues. V gave up 6 bases and J gave up 2 bases; unmatched junction bases: 5. For the CDR3, the DNA is TGTGCCAGCAGATTTGGACAGGGAAACTATGGCTACACCTTC. Protein sequence: CASRFGQGNYGYTF.

The sample holds one count of this clone. The rearrangement uses TRBV5-8 and TRBJ2-1; a weak D match, TRBD1 (5 bases). Germline CDR1 reads SGHTS; CDR2 reads YDEGEE. Trimming cost V 4 bases and J 7 bases, with 15 bases left between them. This CDR3 region has 14 residues. CDR3 DNA: TGTGCCAGCAGCCAATTGGACAATTTAAATGAGCAGTTCTTC. Its translation is CASSQLDNLNEQFF. Using reference TRBV5-8 and TRBJ2-1 for the parts outside the CDR3, the full variable domain is EAGVTQSPTHLIKTRGQQATLRCSPISGHTSVYWYQQALGLGLQFLLWYDEGEERNRGNFPPRFSGRQFPNYSSELNVNALELEDSALYLCASSQLDNLNEQFFGPGTRLTVL.

The chain has TRBV6-1 and TRBJ1-5; TRBD1 is a possible D gene (5 bases). V shed 3 bases and J shed 4 bases, with 13 bases lying between them. CDR1 and CDR2 (germline): MNHNS, SASEGT. This CDR3 is built from 15 residues. The CDR3 sequence: CASSERGSPNQPQHF. Here the CDR3 DNA reads TGTGCCAGCAGTGAGCGGGGGTCCCCGAATCAGCCCCAGCATTTT.

This clone was detected a few times. This chain uses TRBV19 with TRBJ2-5; D ambiguous. CDR1 LNHDA and CDR2 SQIVND come from the germline V gene (reference sequence). The CDR3 is made up of 11 amino acids. Trimming removed 3 bases at V and 4 bases at J, with 3 bases between. Written as DNA, the CDR3 is TGTGCCAGTAGTATCCGAGAGACCCAGTACTTC. Translation: CASSIRETQYF.

This clone was detected once. The chain has TRBV7-2 and TRBJ2-7; 9 bases fit TRBD2. Germline V gene sequence: CDR1 SGHTA, CDR2 FQGNSA. J gave up 2 bases and V 7 bases, and 6 bases lay outside the gene matches. The length of the CDR3 is 14 residues. CDR3 nucleotide sequence: TGTGCCAGCACGCCTAGCGGGGCACCCTACGAGCAGTACTTC. Translating gives CASTPSGAPYEQYF.

The gene calls are TRBV28 and TRBJ2-7, with TRBD2 identical over 11 bases. The germline CDR1 and CDR2 sequences are MDHEN and SYDVKM. The CDR3 covers 15 residues. J was trimmed by 4 bases and V by 6 bases; bases with no gene match: 8. CDR3 protein: CASSSPGLADYEQYF. The CDR3 DNA reads as TGTGCCAGCAGCTCTCCGGGACTAGCGGATTACGAGCAGTACTTC.

The chain has TRBV24-1 and TRBJ1-2; TRBD1 aligns across 12 bases. Germline CDR1 reads KGHDR; CDR2 reads SFDVKD. The CDR3 runs 16 residues. V shed 5 bases, J shed 6 bases, and the junction held 9 bases outside the gene matches. The CDR3 spells CATSVTPGQGANGYTF. The CDR3 DNA reads as TGTGCCACCAGTGTAACCCCGGGACAGGGGGCGAATGGCTACACCTTC.

The V and J genes are TRBV24-1 and TRBJ1-1; D might be TRBD1 (5 bases). Per the germline V gene, CDR1 is KGHDR and CDR2 is SFDVKD. The CDR3 sequence is 12 residues long. Trimming took 9 bases from V and 1 from J, leaving 8 bases between them. The CDR3 reads CATGDRNTEAFF. CDR3 nucleotides: TGTGCCACCGGAGACAGGAACACTGAAGCTTTCTTT.

V and J are TRBV7-2 and TRBJ1-1; TRBD1 is a possible D gene (5 bases). Trimming removed 5 bases from V and 9 bases from J, with 10 bases in between. CDR1 and CDR2 from the germline V gene are SGHTA and FQGNSA. CDR3 length: 11 residues. Written as DNA, the CDR3 is TGTGCCAGCAGCCCAGGGCGTCAAGCTTTCTTT. This encodes CASSPGRQAFF.

This rearrangement joins TRBV19 to TRBJ1-5; D perhaps matches TRBD1 (6 bases). The V end lost 7 bases, the J end lost 5 bases, and 12 bases lay between the germline ends. Germline assignment: CDR1 LNHDA and CDR2 SQIVND (reference sequence). This CDR3 is 13 amino acids long. The CDR3 DNA reads TGTGCCAGTACGATACAGGGATATCAGCCCCAGCATTTT. Translation gives CASTIQGYQPQHF.

This clone was found a few times. The chain joins TRBV24-1 to TRBJ2-7; 9 nucleotides match TRBD1. Germline V lookup: CDR1 KGHDR, CDR2 SFDVKD. Trimming took 9 bases from V and 1 from J; bases not matched to a gene: 12. This CDR3 is built from 16 residues. CDR3 sequence: CATAGGLGQGSYEQYF. Written as DNA, the CDR3 is TGTGCCACCGCGGGCGGGCTGGGACAGGGATCCTACGAGCAGTACTTC.

CDR3 loop: CASSRTGTGGVYEKLFF. CDR3 DNA sequence: TGTGCCAGCAGCCGAACCGGGACAGGGGGCGTCTATGAAAAACTGTTTTTT. The chain couples TRBV9 to TRBJ1-4, with TRBD1 matching 12 bases. Per germline, CDR1 SGDLS and CDR2 YYNGEE. J was trimmed by 6 bases and V by 4 bases; bases with no gene match: 10. The CDR3 covers 17 residues.

V gene TRBV4-3 combines with J gene TRBJ2-2, with 7 bases fitting TRBD1. The ends lost 4 bases at V and 1 base at J; junction bases unmatched: 3. Germline loops: CDR1 LGHNA, CDR2 YSLEER. The CDR3 totals 15 residues. The CDR3 DNA is TGCGCCAGCAGCCCGAGACAGGGGAACACCGGGGAGCTGTTTTTT. Residues: CASSPRQGNTGELFF.

The chain uses TRBV15 and TRBJ1-5; D gene unclear. Germline-derived CDR1 and CDR2 are LNHNV and YYDKDF (reference sequence). This CDR3 contains 14 residues. The ends were cut back, 4 bases at V and 4 bases at J, with 11 bases in the middle. The CDR3 spells CATSIGRGNQPQHF. The CDR3 coding sequence is TGTGCCACCAGCATCGGCCGGGGAAATCAGCCCCAGCATTTT.

The chain is built from TRBV23-1 and TRBJ2-7; 10 bases map to TRBD2. Being an ORF, TRBV23-1 has a function that is uncertain. This CDR3 comprises 18 residues. V was pared by 8 bases and J by 2 bases, with 18 bases of the junction left unmatched. As DNA, the CDR3 is TGCGCCAGCGTCGAGCGAGCGGGAGGGCCGGTATCTCCCTACGAGCAGTACTTC. Amino acid sequence: CASVERAGGPVSPYEQYF.